Reported below is one T cell receptor (beta chain). Across about two dozen US areas, participants ranged in age from about 18 to 100 years. This entry comes from a study of blood T cell repertoires in COVID-19. Across the study: PBMCs, B-cell-depleted T cells, or T cells provided the cDNA or gDNA that made up the material.

V shed 2 bases and J shed 4 bases, with 8 bases lying between them. The CDR3 has 12 amino acids. The germline CDR1 and CDR2 sequences are GTSNPN and SVGIG (reference sequence). Authors' methods: Estimated nucleated cell counts came from reference gene primer amplification. The method was immunoSEQ multiplex PCR; TCRdb's version includes in-frame clones alone and lacks a portion of them. The D gene and trimming were derived from the DNA, and the V and J assignments and clone size from that table. The table lists about 400,000 clones, approximately 85% of them singletons. The sequenced material came from PBMCs or T cells enriched from blood (not recorded which). The TCR sequence derives from a woman aged 40 to 50 with acute COVID-19. The chain couples TRBV30 to TRBJ1-1; no firm D call. CDR3 DNA sequence: TGTGCCTGGAGTCCGAGGAGCACTGAAGCTTTCTTT. It is translated as CAWSPRSTEAFF.